This T cell receptor (beta chain) was observed in a study of blood T cell repertoires in COVID-19. Study summary: Samples representing acute and convalescent COVID-19 were sourced from the United States, Italy and Spain. PBMCs, B-cell-depleted T cells, or T cells were the source of the cDNA or gDNA that made up the material.

Between the trimmed V and J ends, which lost 0 bases and 0 bases, there was a span of 9 bases. Germline V lookup: CDR1 SGHNT, CDR2 YYREEE (reference sequence). The CDR3 consists of 15 residues. Profiling relied on immunoSEQ multiplex PCR, and the TCRdb table lists in-frame clones only, not all of them. In the table there are a few hundred thousand clones, about 87% of which are singletons. The sequence was collected from a man aged 55 to 70 who had recovered from COVID-19. Source material: peripheral blood. The gene calls are TRBV5-4 and TRBJ2-5; D is perhaps TRBD2 (7 bases). CDR3 bases: TGTGCCAGCAGCTTGGGGGGGGGCCACCAAGAGACCCAGTACTTC. This sequence encodes CASSLGGGHQETQYF.